The 14 T cell receptor beta chains in this list originate from one sample, sequenced in a study of spatial heterogeneity in lung cancer. Described time point: sample taken at primary tumor resection. Whole RNA, isolated from tumor, nontumor lung or frozen PBMC, was sequenced without prior sorting. TCRdb fed the 5' RACE reads into MiXCR, producing one record per CDR3 protein. The sample has roughly 48,000 distinct CDR3 sequences, approximately 5% seen once. The sample here was PBMCs, taken at surgery. All receptors come from a male donor with early-stage non-small cell lung cancer.

This clonotype came up many times. The chain uses TRBV4-1 and TRBJ2-7; TRBD2 is a possible D gene (7 bases). The CDR3 loop spans 18 amino acids. Trimming pared 4 bases from V and 0 bases from J, leaving 22 bases between. CDR1 MGHRA and CDR2 YSYEKL come from the germline V gene. CDR3 sequence reads: CASSPGHLRRGISYEQYF. The CDR3 DNA sequence: TGCGCCAGCAGCCCGGGACACCTTCGGCGGGGGATCTCCTACGAGCAGTACTTC.

This clonotype was seen ten or more times. The V gene is TRBV5-3, the J gene TRBJ2-3, with TRBD1 as a possible D gene (6 bases). TRBV5-3 is an ORF, with its function uncertain. CDR3 size: 17 residues. Trimming took off 1 base at V and 6 bases at J, with 21 bases between the two ends. The CDR3 sequence: CARSLMNRDTPRDTQYF. DNA for the CDR3: TGTGCCAGAAGCTTGATGAATCGGGACACTCCTCGGGATACGCAGTATTTT.

This clonotype came up many times. The rearrangement joins TRBV5-6 to TRBJ2-7; D possibly corresponds to TRBD2 (6 bases). This CDR3 is 15 amino acids long. With 0 bases removed from V and 1 base from J, the gap between germline ends came to 11 bases. Germline lookup yields CDR1 SGHDT and CDR2 YYEEEE. The CDR3 coding sequence is TGTGCCAGCAGCTTGGGGGCTAGCGCATCCTACGAGCAGTACTTC. Translated, it gives CASSLGASASYEQYF.

This clonotype was seen at least ten times. The chain is built from TRBV6-5 and TRBJ1-6, with D perhaps matching TRBD1 (6 bases). Germline values: CDR1 MNHEY, CDR2 SVGAGI. CDR3 size: 15 residues. Trimming cost V 5 bases and J 10 bases, with 18 bases left between them. CDR3 DNA sequence: TGTGCCAGCAGTCGGCGCAGGGGTAACTACTCACCCCTCCACTTT. It is translated as CASSRRRGNYSPLHF.

This clonotype was recorded at least ten times. This sequence joins TRBV10-3 and TRBJ2-7; no reliable D call. CDR1 and CDR2 from the germline V gene are ENHRY and SYGVKD. The ends were cut back, 2 bases at V and 2 bases at J, with 10 bases in the middle. The CDR3 consists of 14 residues. For the CDR3, the DNA is TGTGCCATCAGTGAGATCTACCCGCCCTACGAGCAGTACTTC. It encodes CAISEIYPPYEQYF.

This clonotype was recorded many times. V usage is TRBV28 and J usage is TRBJ2-1; D might be TRBD1 (5 bases). The CDR3 spans 15 residues. Germline-derived CDR1 and CDR2 are MDHEN and SYDVKM. V gave up 4 bases and J gave up 1 base, with 11 bases separating them. CDR3 nucleotides: TGTGCCAGCAGTTCCTCGGACACTTCCTACAATGAGCAGTTCTTC. Translation: CASSSSDTSYNEQFF.

In this sample, this clonotype turned up many times. The chain is built from TRBV4-1 and TRBJ2-5; no reliable D call. The CDR3 length is 14 residues. V shed 1 base and J shed 5 bases, with 11 bases lying between them. CDR1 MGHRA and CDR2 YSYEKL come from the germline V gene. The CDR3 loop is CASSQAPEPETQYF. The CDR3 DNA sequence: TGCGCCAGCAGCCAAGCCCCCGAACCGGAGACCCAGTACTTC.

This clonotype appeared many times. The V call is TRBV5-1, the J call TRBJ2-7; TRBD2 is a possible D gene (7 bases). The CDR3 runs to 16 residues. Germline CDR1 is SGHRS and CDR2 is YFSETQ. V lost 4 bases to trimming and J lost 1 base, with 18 bases between them. CDR3 DNA sequence: TGCGCCAGCAGCGAGGGAGGGGTACAGGGATCCTACGAGCAGTACTTC. Translation: CASSEGGVQGSYEQYF.

This clonotype has ten or more counts. The rearrangement joins TRBV7-9 to TRBJ2-7, with 8 bases lining up with TRBD1. Germline V gene lookup returns CDR1 SEHNR and CDR2 FQNEAQ (reference sequence). Trimming at V came to 10 bases and at J to 2 bases, leaving 10 bases not matched to a gene. The CDR3 spans 14 residues. The CDR3 here is CATSPDRGTYEQYF. In nucleotides, the CDR3 is TGTGCCACCTCACCCGACAGGGGTACCTACGAGCAGTACTTC.

About this clonotype: This may arise from a read error, as a much more abundant clone is one base away. The chain employs TRBV4-1 and TRBJ1-3, with a possible D match to TRBD1 (6 bases). This CDR3 spans 14 amino acids. Per germline, CDR1 MGHRA and CDR2 YSYEKL. CDR3 protein: CASSLQTGGNIIYF. The DNA of the CDR3 is TGCGCCAGCAGCTTACAGACAGGCGGAAACATCATATATTTT.

This clonotype was seen ten or more times. J is TRBJ2-7 and V is TRBV30, with D perhaps matching TRBD1 or TRBD2 (6 bases each). Looked up from germline, CDR1 is GTSNPN and CDR2 is SVGIG (reference sequence). This CDR3 is 14 amino acids long. V was shortened by 1 base and J by 0 bases, with 10 bases between the two germline ends. CDR3 loop: CAWSGRGSSYEQYF. The DNA for the CDR3 is TGTGCCTGGAGTGGGAGGGGGTCCTCCTACGAGCAGTACTTC.

At least ten counts were recorded for this clonotype. The V call is TRBV18, the J call TRBJ1-1; 8 bases agree with TRBD1. The CDR3 length is 15 residues. The junction had 9 bases not matched to a gene; V was cut back by 5 bases and J by 4 bases. The V gene's germline CDR1 is KGHSH and CDR2 LQKENI. The CDR3 region is CASSELQGESTEAFF. For the CDR3, the DNA is TGTGCCAGCTCAGAGTTACAGGGGGAGAGCACTGAAGCTTTCTTT.

The table lists this clonotype with many counts. The CDR3 region has the DNA TGTGCCACCAGTGGTCCCGGGACTACCCACAATGAGCAGTTCTTC. This encodes CATSGPGTTHNEQFF. The chain employs TRBV24-1 and TRBJ2-1, with TRBD2 matching 7 bases. Germline CDR1 reads KGHDR; CDR2 reads SFDVKD. CDR3 length: 15 residues. Trimming took 5 bases from V and 5 from J; bases not matched to a gene: 8.

This clonotype was seen repeatedly, ten times or more. The chain is built from TRBV6-5 and TRBJ2-7; 11 bases fit TRBD1. The CDR3 length is 17 residues. Per germline, CDR1 MNHEY and CDR2 SVGAGI. Unmatched junction bases numbered 11, after V lost 7 bases and J lost 0 bases. The CDR3 spells CASTGTGGTGSSYEQYF. The CDR3 region has the DNA TGTGCCAGCACTGGGACAGGGGGTACCGGGAGCTCCTACGAGCAGTACTTC.